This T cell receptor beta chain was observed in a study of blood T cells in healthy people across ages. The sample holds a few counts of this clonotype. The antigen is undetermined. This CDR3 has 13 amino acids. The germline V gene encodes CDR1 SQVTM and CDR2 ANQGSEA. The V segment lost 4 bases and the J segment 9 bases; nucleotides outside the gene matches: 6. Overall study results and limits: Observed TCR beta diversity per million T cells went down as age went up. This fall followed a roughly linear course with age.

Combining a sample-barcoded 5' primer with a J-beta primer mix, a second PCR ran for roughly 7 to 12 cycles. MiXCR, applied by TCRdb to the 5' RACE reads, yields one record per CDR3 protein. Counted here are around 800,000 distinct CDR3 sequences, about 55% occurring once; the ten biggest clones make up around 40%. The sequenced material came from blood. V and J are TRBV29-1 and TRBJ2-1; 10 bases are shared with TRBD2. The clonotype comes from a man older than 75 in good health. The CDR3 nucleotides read TGCAGCGTTGGAAGCGGGAGGGCTTCTGAGCAGTTCTTC. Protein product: CSVGSGRASEQFF.